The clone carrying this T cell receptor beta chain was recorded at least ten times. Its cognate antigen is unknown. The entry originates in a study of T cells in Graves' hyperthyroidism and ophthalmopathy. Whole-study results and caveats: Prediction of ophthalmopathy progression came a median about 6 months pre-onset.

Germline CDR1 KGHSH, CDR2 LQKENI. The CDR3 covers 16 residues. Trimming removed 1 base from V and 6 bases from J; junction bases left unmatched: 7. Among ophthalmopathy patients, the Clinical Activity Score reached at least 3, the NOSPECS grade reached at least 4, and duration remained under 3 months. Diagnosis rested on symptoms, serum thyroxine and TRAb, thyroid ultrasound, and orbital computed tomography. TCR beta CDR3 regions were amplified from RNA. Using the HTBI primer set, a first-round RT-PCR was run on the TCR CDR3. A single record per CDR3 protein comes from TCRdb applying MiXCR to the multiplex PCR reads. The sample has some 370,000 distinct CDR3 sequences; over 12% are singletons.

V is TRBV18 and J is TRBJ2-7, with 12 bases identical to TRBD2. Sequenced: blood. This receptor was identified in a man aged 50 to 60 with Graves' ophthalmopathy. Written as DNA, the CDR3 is TGTGCCAGCTCACCACGCCGGACTAGCGGGAACGGCGAGCAGTACTTC. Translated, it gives CASSPRRTSGNGEQYF.